This T cell receptor beta chain originates from a study of blood T cell repertoires in COVID-19. Overall study: Both acute and convalescent COVID-19 samples were obtained from the United States, Italy and Spain. PBMCs, B-cell-depleted T cells, or T cells were the source of the cDNA or gDNA that made up the material.

CDR3 length: 16 residues. The germline CDR1 and CDR2 sequences are MNHEY and SVGEGT. V gave up 6 bases and J gave up 2 bases; unmatched junction bases: 8. As originally analysed: Reference gene primer amplification in the assay estimated nucleated cell counts. This table comes from immunoSEQ multiplex PCR, and its TCRdb copy is limited to in-frame clones, with some not included. That table is the source of V, J and clone size, and D and trimming were worked out from the DNA. Seen here are about 140,000 clones, approximately 89% observed once, and the top ten hold about 10%. Source material: peripheral blood. This TCR came from a man between 60 and 70 years old with active or convalescent COVID-19. The chain employs TRBV6-2 or TRBV6-3 and TRBJ2-3, with TRBD2 matching 10 bases. The CDR3: CASSPLSGRATDTQYF. In nucleotides, the CDR3 is TGTGCCAGCAGCCCTCTAAGCGGGAGGGCCACAGATACGCAGTATTTT.